This TCR beta chain originates from a study of graft-versus-host responses after intestinal transplantation. The wider study: Recipients were all induced with anti-thymocyte globulin, then given tacrolimus and steroids for approximately three years.

Assay: immunoSEQ multiplex PCR; the TCRdb copy retains only in-frame clones and omits some. Here the sample spans some 39,000 clones, under 90% being singletons. As concerns this clone: No antigen is known for it.

Study observations and caveats: Some GvH clones appeared in ileal mucosa or blood before recipient bone marrow. In patients with graft-donor T cell macrochimerism, allograft graft-versus-host to host-versus-graft clonal ratios were high. Among circulating GvH clones, peak levels were associated with early post-transplant declines in HvG clones.

Germline V lookup: CDR1 SGDLS, CDR2 YYNGEE. The V gene end was trimmed by 4 bases and the J gene end by 2 bases; junction bases not matched to a gene: 8. The CDR3 loop spans 16 amino acids. Sequences were derived from PBMCs, sampled just under 270 days after transplant. The chain combines TRBV9 with TRBJ2-5, with TRBD2 matching over 10 bases. This receptor was taken from a human patient who received an intestinal transplant, so some T cells may come from the graft donor. The CDR3 DNA reads as TGTGCCAGCAGCCATCATGTAGCGGGGGGTCAAGAGACCCAGTACTTC. Its translation is CASSHHVAGGQETQYF. Variable domain in full (rest from reference TRBV9 and TRBJ2-5): DSGVTQTPKHLITATGQRVTLRCSPRSGDLSVYWYQQSLDQGLQFLIQYYNGEERAKGNILERFSAQQFPDLHSELNLSSLELGDSALYFCASSHHVAGGQETQYFGPGTRLLVL.